One sample yielded the 32 T cell receptor beta chains listed below, sequenced in a study of blood T cell repertoires in COVID-19. Assay used: immunoSEQ multiplex PCR; TCRdb lists only in-frame clones, some missing. The sample shows hundreds of thousands of clones, roughly nine tenths of them seen only once. Sequencing was done on a sample of peripheral blood. Source of these receptors: a woman between 45 and 65 years old with COVID-19, enrolled during active disease.

The genes are TRBV5-1 and TRBJ1-2, with 8 bases aligning to TRBD1. The CDR3 length is 14 residues. Germline V CDR1 and CDR2: SGHRS, YFSETQ. The trim removed 3 bases at V and 6 bases at J, leaving 7 bases unmatched. CDR3 coding DNA: TGCGCCAGCAGCTCCCCAGGGGGCGCGAATGGCTACACCTTC. It encodes CASSSPGGANGYTF.

This chain joins TRBV10-3 and TRBJ1-2; TRBD1 matches 8 bases. Per the germline V gene, CDR1 is ENHRY and CDR2 is SYGVKD. Trimming at V came to 1 base and at J to 4 bases, leaving 5 bases not matched to a gene. The CDR3 has 15 residues. The CDR3 DNA is TGTGCCATCAGTGAGTTCCCGGGACAGGCCTATGGCTACACCTTC. Its protein is CAISEFPGQAYGYTF.

V gene TRBV5-5 combines with J gene TRBJ1-1, with a possible D match to TRBD1 (6 bases). The germline V gene encodes CDR1 SGHKS and CDR2 YYEKEE (reference sequence). V gave up 4 bases and J gave up 4 bases, with 11 bases separating them. This CDR3 is 13 amino acids long. CDR3 bases: TGTGCCAGCAGCCCAGGGGTGAGCACTGAAGCTTTCTTT. Its translation is CASSPGVSTEAFF.

This chain uses TRBV5-4 with TRBJ2-3; perhaps TRBD2 as D (6 bases). The CDR3 length is 10 residues. V shed 9 bases and J shed 7 bases, with 9 bases lying between them. The germline V gene has CDR1 SGHNT and CDR2 YYREEE (reference sequence). CDR3: CATGGYTQYF. The CDR3 DNA reads TGTGCCACCGGGGGTTATACGCAGTATTTT. The variable domain in full, completed from reference TRBV5-4 and TRBJ2-3, reads ETGVTQSPTHLIKTRGQQVTLRCSSQSGHNTVSWYQQALGQGPQFIFQYYREEENGRGNFPPRFSGLQFPNYSSELNVNALELDDSALYLCATGGYTQYFGPGTRLTVL.

This clone was recorded once. The J gene is TRBJ1-2, the V gene TRBV10-3; 10 bases are shared with TRBD1. Germline lookup yields CDR1 ENHRY and CDR2 SYGVKD. The CDR3 is 13 amino acids. The V and J ends lost 11 bases and 5 bases, in that order; junction bases with no gene match: 8. The CDR3 loop is CAVGTGEGYGYTF. In nucleotides, the CDR3 is TGTGCCGTGGGGACAGGGGAAGGGTATGGCTACACCTTC.

In the case of this clone: The sample contains more than one DNA sequence encoding this CDR3. This sequence joins TRBV30 and TRBJ1-5; no clear D gene. The V and J ends lost 0 bases and 4 bases respectively, with 7 bases between them. CDR3 size: 13 residues. Germline-derived CDR1 and CDR2 are GTSNPN and SVGIG (reference sequence). Written as DNA, the CDR3 is TGTGCCTGGAGTGTATCCGGGAATCAGCCCCAGCATTTT. This sequence encodes CAWSVSGNQPQHF.

This clone has only one observation. This chain joins TRBV24-1 and TRBJ2-1, with TRBD1 matching 11 bases. Trimming cost V 4 bases and J 8 bases; bases outside gene matches: 24. This CDR3 is built from 21 residues. The germline V gene encodes CDR1 KGHDR and CDR2 SFDVKD. CDR3 residues: CATSDSSGQGERGSRIHEQFF. The DNA of the CDR3 is TGTGCCACCAGTGACTCCTCGGGACAGGGGGAAAGGGGTTCCAGGATTCATGAGCAGTTCTTC.

The chain links TRBV2 to TRBJ2-1; D possibly corresponds to TRBD1 (6 bases). The CDR3 has 19 amino acids. Germline assignment: CDR1 SNHLY and CDR2 FYNNEI. Trimming removed 7 bases from V and 6 bases from J, with 31 bases in between. The CDR3 sequence is CASNLGTFNPGTFGNEQFF. DNA for the CDR3: TGTGCCAGCAACTTAGGGACATTTAATCCTGGTACGTTCGGCAATGAGCAGTTCTTC.

This rearrangement joins TRBV4-1 to TRBJ1-4, with a tentative D call TRBD1 (6 bases). CDR3 length: 15 amino acids. CDR1 MGHRA and CDR2 YSYEKL come from the germline V gene. Trimming pared 2 bases from V and 3 bases from J, leaving 10 bases between. CDR3 residues: CASSQRGSANEKLFF. CDR3 nucleotides: TGCGCCAGCAGCCAAAGGGGGTCAGCTAATGAAAAACTGTTTTTT.

This sequence joins TRBV5-1 and TRBJ1-2, with 7 bases fitting TRBD1. Per the germline V gene, CDR1 is SGHRS and CDR2 is YFSETQ. V lost 4 bases to trimming and J lost 4 bases; unmatched junction nucleotides: 4. The CDR3 has 13 amino acids. The CDR3 loop reads CASSPGQIYGYTF. The CDR3 DNA follows: TGCGCCAGCAGCCCGGGACAGATCTATGGCTACACCTTC.

This clone is a singleton in its sample. The chain uses TRBV7-6 and TRBJ2-1, with 8 positions matching TRBD1. The CDR3 extends over 16 amino acids. In germline, CDR1 is SGHVS, CDR2 FNYEAQ. The V and J ends lost 1 base and 2 bases, in that order; junction bases with no gene match: 4. The CDR3 bases are TGTGCCAGCAGCTTAGTAGTGACAGGGGCCTACAATGAGCAGTTCTTC. Protein: CASSLVVTGAYNEQFF.

The CDR3 DNA reads TGTGCCAGCAGTCCCGGGACAGGGAGCACTGAAGCTTTCTTT. It yields the protein CASSPGTGSTEAFF. The chain uses TRBV28 and TRBJ1-1; TRBD1 aligns across 9 bases. CDR3 length: 14 residues. The J segment lost 4 bases and the V segment lost 5 bases, leaving 5 bases of the junction unmatched. Germline lookup yields CDR1 MDHEN and CDR2 SYDVKM.

DNA for the CDR3: TGTGCCAGCAGGCAAAGGGGTGAGACCTATGGCTACACCTTC. Protein sequence: CASRQRGETYGYTF. This chain links TRBV3-1 (or the pseudogene TRBV3-2) with TRBJ1-2; D might be TRBD1 (5 bases). Germline CDR1 and CDR2: LGHDT and YNNKEL (reference sequence). Trimming pared 6 bases from V and 4 bases from J, leaving 15 bases between. The CDR3 extends over 14 amino acids.

This rearrangement joins TRBV10-3 to TRBJ1-1; no clear D. CDR3 length: 16 amino acids. Germline V gene lookup returns CDR1 ENHRY and CDR2 SYGVKD. The V end lost 2 bases, the J end lost 0 bases, and 13 bases lay between the germline ends. The CDR3 nucleotides read TGTGCCATCAGTGAGACAGCGGCTGGCATGAACACTGAAGCTTTCTTT. Its protein product is CAISETAAGMNTEAFF.

The table lists this clone with a few counts. V and J are TRBV12-3 or TRBV12-4 and TRBJ2-2; a possible D gene is TRBD2 (5 bases). Trimming took 8 bases from V and 4 from J, leaving 8 bases between them. CDR3 size: 12 residues. This chain's CDR3 is CASGEGTGELFF. Written as DNA, the CDR3 is TGTGCCAGCGGTGAGGGCACCGGGGAGCTGTTTTTT.

This clone was counted a single time. The chain employs TRBV28 and TRBJ2-3, with 8 bases fitting TRBD2. J lost 10 bases, V lost 5 bases, and 11 bases had no gene match. Germline V gene lookup returns CDR1 MDHEN and CDR2 SYDVKM. The CDR3 sequence is 14 residues long. CDR3 region: CASSLRGGLASQYF. DNA for the CDR3: TGTGCCAGCAGTCTCCGCGGGGGGCTCGCTTCGCAGTATTTT.

The chain joins TRBV6-6 to TRBJ1-2; no definite D call. V was trimmed by 6 bases and J by 6 bases, leaving 8 bases between them. Germline lookup yields CDR1 MNHNY and CDR2 SVGAGI (reference sequence). The CDR3 is made up of 11 amino acids. The CDR3 reads CASRGRDGYTF. The CDR3 nucleotides are TGTGCCAGCAGGGGGAGGGATGGCTACACCTTC.

The chain has TRBV15 and TRBJ1-1; D is perhaps TRBD1 (5 bases). The germline CDR1 and CDR2 sequences are LNHNV and YYDKDF (reference sequence). The CDR3 covers 15 residues. V was shortened by 5 bases and J by 5 bases, with 18 bases between the two germline ends. CDR3 sequence reads: CATSGTSGWRTEAFF. CDR3 nucleotides: TGTGCCACCAGCGGAACCTCAGGGTGGAGAACTGAAGCTTTCTTT.

The gene calls are TRBV7-8 and TRBJ1-1; possibly TRBD1 for D (5 bases). Between the trimmed V and J ends, which lost 1 base and 3 bases, there was a span of 12 bases. This CDR3 region has 15 residues. The germline V gene has CDR1 SGHVS and CDR2 FQNEAQ. The CDR3 here is CASSLGTGGDTEAFF. The CDR3 nucleotides read TGTGCCAGCAGCTTAGGGACGGGAGGGGACACTGAAGCTTTCTTT.

This clone was recorded once. This rearrangement joins TRBV5-1 to TRBJ1-1; TRBD1 matches 8 bases. This CDR3 contains 15 residues. The germline V gene has CDR1 SGHRS and CDR2 YFSETQ. Unmatched junction bases numbered 8, after V lost 3 bases and J lost 4 bases. The CDR3: CASSSSGGGGTEAFF. The DNA for the CDR3 is TGCGCCAGCAGCTCATCAGGGGGCGGCGGCACTGAAGCTTTCTTT.

The chain couples TRBV3-1 (or the pseudogene TRBV3-2) to TRBJ1-1; D might be TRBD1 (6 bases). The CDR3 contains 15 residues. V was cut by 4 bases and J by 0 bases, with 12 bases left in between. CDR1 is LGHDT and CDR2 is YNNKEL in the germline V gene (reference sequence). The CDR3 spells CASSRRGAMNTEAFF. CDR3 DNA sequence: TGTGCCAGCAGCCGTCGGGGGGCCATGAACACTGAAGCTTTCTTT.

The chain couples TRBV2 to TRBJ2-3, with 7 nucleotides matching TRBD2. Germline lookup yields CDR1 SNHLY and CDR2 FYNNEI. Trimming cost V 6 bases and J 1 base; bases outside gene matches: 4. The CDR3 has 14 amino acids. The CDR3 protein is CASRGAGGTDTQYF. CDR3 DNA sequence: TGTGCCAGCAGGGGCGCGGGGGGCACAGATACGCAGTATTTT.

The CDR3 sequence: CASSLAEDRGAYGYTF. In nucleotides, the CDR3 is TGTGCCAGCAGCTTAGCAGAGGACAGGGGGGCCTATGGCTACACCTTC. The rearrangement joins TRBV13 to TRBJ1-2, with 10 nucleotides matching TRBD1. The CDR3 extends over 16 amino acids. With V trimmed by 1 base and J by 4 bases, 6 bases remained unmatched. Germline V gene data show CDR1 as PRHDT and CDR2 as FYEKMQ (reference sequence).

The genes are TRBV2 and TRBJ2-7; D possibly corresponds to TRBD2 (7 bases). The CDR3 consists of 14 residues. Germline V gene data show CDR1 as SNHLY and CDR2 as FYNNEI. V lost 8 bases to trimming and J lost 3 bases, with 17 bases between them. Here the CDR3 reads CASQKGGQYYEQYF. Written as DNA, the CDR3 is TGTGCCAGCCAGAAGGGGGGGCAATACTACGAGCAGTACTTC.

This clone was detected a few times. The chain carries TRBV5-5 and TRBJ2-5, with 9 nucleotides matching TRBD2. The CDR3 runs to 14 residues. CDR1 is SGHKS, CDR2 YYEKEE, per germline (reference sequence). The V gene end was trimmed by 0 bases and the J gene end by 4 bases; junction bases not matched to a gene: 1. The chain's CDR3 is CASSLGGGGETQYF. The DNA for the CDR3 is TGTGCCAGCAGCTTGGGCGGGGGGGGAGAGACCCAGTACTTC.

This chain links TRBV6-6 with TRBJ1-6, with TRBD1 matching 8 bases. Germline trimming cut 5 bases from V and 7 bases from J; bases unmatched to any gene: 16. Germline values: CDR1 MNHNY, CDR2 SVGAGI (reference sequence). This CDR3 has 18 amino acids. The CDR3 here is CASSPYNTPDRDNSPLHF. The CDR3 DNA sequence: TGTGCCAGCAGTCCTTATAATACCCCGGACAGGGACAATTCACCCCTCCACTTT.

This chain uses TRBV4-2 with TRBJ1-6, with D possibly being TRBD1 (5 bases). Germline V CDR1 and CDR2: LGHNA, YNFKEQ. V shed 0 bases and J shed 5 bases, with 8 bases lying between them. The CDR3 runs to 15 residues. The CDR3: CASSQEAGHNSPLHF. DNA for the CDR3: TGTGCCAGCAGCCAAGAGGCAGGGCATAATTCACCCCTCCACTTT.

The V and J genes are TRBV9 and TRBJ2-2, with D tentatively TRBD2 (6 bases). With 5 bases removed from V and 6 bases from J, the gap between germline ends came to 11 bases. Germline loops: CDR1 SGDLS, CDR2 YYNGEE. The length of the CDR3 is 13 residues. CDR3: CASRDTGAGELFF. CDR3 sequence (DNA): TGTGCCAGCAGAGATACGGGGGCCGGGGAGCTGTTTTTT.

V and J are TRBV30 and TRBJ2-3, with 11 bases fitting TRBD2. Germline loops: CDR1 GTSNPN, CDR2 SVGIG (reference sequence). There are 16 residues in the CDR3. V shed 1 base and J 1 base; nucleotides not matched to a gene: 4. The CDR3 reads CAWSGATSGGTDTQYF. The CDR3 coding sequence is TGTGCCTGGAGTGGGGCGACTAGCGGGGGCACAGATACGCAGTATTTT.

The V gene is TRBV3-1 (or the pseudogene TRBV3-2), the J gene TRBJ2-1, with D perhaps TRBD2 (6 bases). The CDR3 has 15 amino acids. V lost 4 bases, J lost 7 bases, and 17 bases lay in between. The germline V gene encodes CDR1 LGHDT and CDR2 YNNKEL (reference sequence). CDR3 in amino acids: CASSPRRGPGNEQFF. As DNA, the CDR3 is TGTGCCAGCAGCCCGAGGAGGGGCCCAGGGAATGAGCAGTTCTTC.

A few counts support this clone. V and J are TRBV5-5 and TRBJ1-2; D is uncertain. The CDR3 loop spans 15 amino acids. Germline lookup yields CDR1 SGHKS and CDR2 YYEKEE (reference sequence). Trimming removed 2 bases at V and 4 bases at J, with 15 bases between. The DNA for the CDR3 is TGTGCCAGCAGCTTCGGACTCCCTGAGACCTATGGCTACACCTTC. Protein sequence: CASSFGLPETYGYTF.

CDR3 protein: CASSYLAREFF. As DNA, the CDR3 is TGTGCCAGCAGTTATCTGGCCAGGGAGTTCTTC. The chain has TRBV6-5 and TRBJ2-1, with D maybe TRBD1 (5 bases). Germline CDR1 reads MNHEY; CDR2 reads SVGAGI. Trimming shortened V by 3 bases and J by 14 bases, and 11 bases separated the two germline ends. The length of the CDR3 is 11 residues.